This T cell receptor (beta chain) is drawn from a study of blood T cell repertoires in COVID-19. Method: immunoSEQ multiplex PCR; TCRdb's copy keeps in-frame clones and lacks some. The repertoire holds about 190,000 clones, with about 88% as singletons. This clone was recorded only once. This CDR3 is 13 amino acids long. V lost 4 bases, J lost 5 bases, and 11 bases lay in between. CDR1 LNHDA and CDR2 SQIVND come from the germline V gene (reference sequence). Source material: PBMCs or T cells enriched from blood (not recorded which). The gene calls are TRBV19 and TRBJ1-2, with D maybe TRBD1 (5 bases). The source of this sequence is a young woman who had recovered from COVID-19. CDR3 in amino acids: CASSRQGSYGYTF. The CDR3 DNA sequence: TGTGCCAGTAGTAGGCAGGGTTCTTATGGCTACACCTTC. Full variable domain (outside the CDR3, taken from reference TRBV19 and TRBJ1-2): DGGITQSPKYLFRKEGQNVTLSCEQNLNHDAMYWYRQDPGQGLRLIYYSQIVNDFQKGDIAEGYSVSREKKESFPLTVTSAQKNPTAFYLCASSRQGSYGYTFGSGTRLTVV.